What follows is one T cell receptor (beta chain) and its context. What was amplified from RNA transcripts were TCR beta CDR3 regions. The primer set for the first-round RT-PCR of the TCR CDR3 was HTBI. In TCRdb, the multiplex PCR reads were re-called with MiXCR into one record per CDR3 protein. This table holds 750,000 to 950,000 distinct CDR3 sequences, around 39% found once. The data derive from a study of T cells in Graves' hyperthyroidism and ophthalmopathy. This CDR3 is built from 13 residues. Per germline, CDR1 DFQATT and CDR2 SNEGSKA (reference sequence). V was trimmed by 0 bases and J by 5 bases, leaving 5 bases between them.

The V call is TRBV20-1, the J call TRBJ2-6, with D unclear. The clonotype comes from a young man with Graves' hyperthyroidism. Sequenced material: blood. This chain's CDR3 is CSAREERANVLTF. DNA for the CDR3: TGCAGTGCTAGAGAGGAGAGGGCCAACGTCCTGACTTTC.